These T cell receptor beta chains were read from a single sample in a study of blood T cell repertoires in COVID-19. Measured with immunoSEQ multiplex PCR; TCRdb has only the in-frame clones, and not every one. The repertoire holds about 140,000 clones, with about 90% as singletons. What was sequenced was peripheral blood. These receptors all stem from a man aged 45 to 65 with active or convalescent COVID-19. Each CDR3 is given with its conserved first and last residue. The order of the fields is clone size, V gene, J gene, D gene, CDR3 DNA, CDR3 protein. The D gene is left open where the match is weak. Rows may omit the clone size; those that give it use once, few, many or a size class.

clone size: NA; V gene: TRBV5-5; J gene: TRBJ1-2; D gene: NA; CDR3 DNA: TGTGCCAGCAGCTTTTACAGGGTTTATGGCTACACCTTC; CDR3 protein: CASSFYRVYGYTF
clone size: NA; V gene: TRBV6-6; J gene: TRBJ1-2; D gene: TRBD1; CDR3 DNA: TGTGCCAGCAGTTACCACCAGGGGGCGAACTATGGCTACACCTTC; CDR3 protein: CASSYHQGANYGYTF
clone size: once; V gene: TRBV28; J gene: TRBJ1-5; D gene: NA; CDR3 DNA: TGTGCCAGCAGTTTGACAGCCAATAATCAGCCCCAGCATTTT; CDR3 protein: CASSLTANNQPQHF
clone size: NA; V gene: TRBV28; J gene: TRBJ1-2; D gene: TRBD1; CDR3 DNA: TGTGCCAGCATAACGGGACAGGGGCTTCTGAACTATGGCTACACCTTC; CDR3 protein: CASITGQGLLNYGYTF
clone size: NA; V gene: TRBV4-2; J gene: TRBJ2-5; D gene: NA; CDR3 DNA: TGTGCCAGCAGCCAAGGGGCTTCGATAGAGACCCAGTACTTC; CDR3 protein: CASSQGASIETQYF
clone size: NA; V gene: TRBV24-1; J gene: TRBJ2-3; D gene: TRBD1; CDR3 DNA: TGTGCCACCAGTGAATCGGGACAGGGGGCATCAGATACGCAGTATTTT; CDR3 protein: CATSESGQGASDTQYF
clone size: NA; V gene: TRBV18; J gene: TRBJ1-3; D gene: NA; CDR3 DNA: TGTGCCAGCTCACCCTACGGGAGAAACACCATATATTTT; CDR3 protein: CASSPYGRNTIYF
clone size: NA; V gene: TRBV18; J gene: TRBJ2-7; D gene: TRBD1; CDR3 DNA: TGTGCCAGCTCACGTCAGGGGGTGGGCTCCTACGAGCAGTACTTC; CDR3 protein: CASSRQGVGSYEQYF
clone size: once; V gene: TRBV18; J gene: TRBJ1-5; D gene: NA; CDR3 DNA: TGTGCCAGCTCACCACTTGACAGCGTTAATCAGCCCCAGCATTTT; CDR3 protein: CASSPLDSVNQPQHF
clone size: NA; V gene: TRBV5-1; J gene: TRBJ2-3; D gene: TRBD2; CDR3 DNA: TGCGCCAGCAGCTTGGGACTAGCGGGCACAGATACGCAGTATTTT; CDR3 protein: CASSLGLAGTDTQYF
clone size: NA; V gene: TRBV5-1; J gene: TRBJ2-7; D gene: NA; CDR3 DNA: TGCGCCAGCAGCTTGGCCCCGCAGGGGGGAGGCTACGAGCAGTACTTC; CDR3 protein: CASSLAPQGGGYEQYF
clone size: NA; V gene: TRBV24-1; J gene: TRBJ2-2; D gene: TRBD1; CDR3 DNA: TGTGCCACAAGACAGGGGAGCACCGGGGAGCTGTTTTTT; CDR3 protein: CATRQGSTGELFF
clone size: NA; V gene: TRBV19; J gene: TRBJ2-4; D gene: NA; CDR3 DNA: TGTGCCAGTAGTATAGGCCGACAGTCGGTAGCCAAAAACATTCAGTACTTC; CDR3 protein: CASSIGRQSVAKNIQYF
clone size: NA; V gene: TRBV9; J gene: TRBJ2-7; D gene: TRBD2; CDR3 DNA: TGTGCCAGCAGCGTAGAGGGGACTAGCGGTACCTACGAGCAGTACTTC; CDR3 protein: CASSVEGTSGTYEQYF
clone size: NA; V gene: TRBV14; J gene: TRBJ2-2; D gene: NA; CDR3 DNA: TGTGCCAGCAGCCAAGTGGGAGCCAACACCGGGGAGCTGTTTTTT; CDR3 protein: CASSQVGANTGELFF
clone size: NA; V gene: TRBV4-2; J gene: TRBJ2-5; D gene: NA; CDR3 DNA: TGTGCCAGCAGCCCCGGAGTGGCGGGAATCCAAGAGACCCAGTACTTC; CDR3 protein: CASSPGVAGIQETQYF
clone size: NA; V gene: TRBV9; J gene: TRBJ1-5; D gene: NA; CDR3 DNA: TGTGCCAGCAGCGCTGCCGGGGGAAGCAATCAGCCCCAGCATTTT; CDR3 protein: CASSAAGGSNQPQHF
clone size: NA; V gene: TRBV4-1; J gene: TRBJ2-5; D gene: TRBD2; CDR3 DNA: TGCGCCAGCAGCCGAGGACTAGCGGGAAACCAAGAGACCCAGTACTTC; CDR3 protein: CASSRGLAGNQETQYF
clone size: once; V gene: TRBV28; J gene: TRBJ1-4; D gene: TRBD1; CDR3 DNA: TGTGCCAGCAGCCCTGCAGGGGGCCCGAATGAAAAACTGTTTTTT; CDR3 protein: CASSPAGGPNEKLFF
clone size: NA; V gene: TRBV6-5; J gene: TRBJ1-4; D gene: NA; CDR3 DNA: TGTGCCAGCAGGCGGGGGGGAGCAACTAATGAAAAACTGTTTTTT; CDR3 protein: CASRRGGATNEKLFF
clone size: few; V gene: TRBV28; J gene: TRBJ1-4; D gene: NA; CDR3 DNA: TGTGCCAGCAGTTCGCACAGTGCAACTAATGAAAAACTGTTTTTT; CDR3 protein: CASSSHSATNEKLFF
clone size: NA; V gene: TRBV4-2; J gene: TRBJ2-1; D gene: TRBD1; CDR3 DNA: TGTGCCAGCAGCCACGAAGGGGGCCGTAGCTCCTACAATGAGCAGTTCTTC; CDR3 protein: CASSHEGGRSSYNEQFF
clone size: few; V gene: TRBV11-2; J gene: TRBJ2-3; D gene: TRBD2; CDR3 DNA: TGTGCCAGCAGCCCAGGGAGGTCCCAGCGGGGGGAGGGCACAGATACGCAGTATTTT; CDR3 protein: CASSPGRSQRGEGTDTQYF
clone size: NA; V gene: TRBV7-9; J gene: TRBJ2-2; D gene: TRBD1; CDR3 DNA: TGTGCCAGCAGCCCCCTGTGGGACAGGGTGGGCACCGGGGAGCTGTTTTTT; CDR3 protein: CASSPLWDRVGTGELFF
clone size: NA; V gene: TRBV28; J gene: TRBJ1-5; D gene: TRBD1; CDR3 DNA: TGTGCCGGAAGAAGGACAGGGGCATACAATCAGCCCCAGCATTTT; CDR3 protein: CAGRRTGAYNQPQHF
clone size: NA; V gene: TRBV6-1; J gene: TRBJ2-5; D gene: NA; CDR3 DNA: TGTGCCAGCAGTGAACAGGGTCATCAGACCCAGTACTTC; CDR3 protein: CASSEQGHQTQYF
clone size: NA; V gene: TRBV7-8; J gene: TRBJ1-6; D gene: NA; CDR3 DNA: TGTGCCAGCAGCTTAACCAGAGGCGATTCACCCCTCCACTTT; CDR3 protein: CASSLTRGDSPLHF
clone size: NA; V gene: TRBV28; J gene: TRBJ2-3; D gene: TRBD2; CDR3 DNA: TGTGCCAGCAGTCCGGTACCGGGACTAGCGGGAGGAGATACGCAGTATTTT; CDR3 protein: CASSPVPGLAGGDTQYF
clone size: once; V gene: TRBV5-5; J gene: TRBJ1-5; D gene: TRBD1; CDR3 DNA: TGTGCCAGCAGCATTCGACAGGGGGTTGGCAATCAGCCCCAGCATTTT; CDR3 protein: CASSIRQGVGNQPQHF
clone size: NA; V gene: TRBV5-6; J gene: TRBJ2-1; D gene: NA; CDR3 DNA: TGTGCCAGCAGCGTAGGACGGATGGGGAGAAGCTACAATGAGCAGTTCTTC; CDR3 protein: CASSVGRMGRSYNEQFF
clone size: NA; V gene: TRBV11-2; J gene: TRBJ2-2; D gene: TRBD2; CDR3 DNA: TGTGCCAGCAGAGGAGGAGGCTCTAGCGGGAGAACCGGGGAGCTGTTTTTT; CDR3 protein: CASRGGGSSGRTGELFF
clone size: NA; V gene: TRBV19; J gene: TRBJ2-1; D gene: TRBD1; CDR3 DNA: TGTGCCAGTAGTCCGACAGGGCAAAATCCCCACAATGAGCAGTTCTTC; CDR3 protein: CASSPTGQNPHNEQFF
clone size: NA; V gene: TRBV5-1; J gene: TRBJ2-1; D gene: TRBD1; CDR3 DNA: TGCGCCAGCAGCGGGACAGGGCAGGCCTACAATGAGCAGTTCTTC; CDR3 protein: CASSGTGQAYNEQFF
clone size: NA; V gene: TRBV28; J gene: TRBJ2-2; D gene: NA; CDR3 DNA: TGTGCCAGCAGTGATAAGAGCCGCGCGAACACCGGGGAGCTGTTTTTT; CDR3 protein: CASSDKSRANTGELFF
clone size: NA; V gene: TRBV9; J gene: TRBJ2-7; D gene: NA; CDR3 DNA: TGTGCCAGCAGCGTAGGACGGGATGGGCGCAAGGACTTCTACGAGCAGTACTTC; CDR3 protein: CASSVGRDGRKDFYEQYF
clone size: NA; V gene: TRBV7-3; J gene: TRBJ2-3; D gene: TRBD2; CDR3 DNA: TGTGCCAGCAGCACCTCTAGCGGGAGCCTAACGCAGTATTTT; CDR3 protein: CASSTSSGSLTQYF
clone size: NA; V gene: TRBV6-4; J gene: TRBJ1-5; D gene: NA; CDR3 DNA: TGTGCCAGCAGTGAGACAGGACGACAGCCCCAGCATTTT; CDR3 protein: CASSETGRQPQHF
clone size: few; V gene: TRBV9; J gene: TRBJ1-6; D gene: TRBD1; CDR3 DNA: TGTGCCAGCAGCGTAGATCCAGGGGGCGAACATTCACCCCTCCACTTT; CDR3 protein: CASSVDPGGEHSPLHF
clone size: NA; V gene: TRBV6-5; J gene: TRBJ2-7; D gene: NA; CDR3 DNA: TGTGCGACACATCGCTCCTACGAGCAGTACTTC; CDR3 protein: CATHRSYEQYF
clone size: NA; V gene: TRBV27; J gene: TRBJ2-3; D gene: NA; CDR3 DNA: TGTGCCAGCAGTTTAGGCCCTAGCACAGATACGCAGTATTTT; CDR3 protein: CASSLGPSTDTQYF
clone size: NA; V gene: TRBV24-1; J gene: TRBJ1-5; D gene: TRBD1; CDR3 DNA: TGTGCCACCAGTGATACAGGGGACCAGCCCCAGCATTTT; CDR3 protein: CATSDTGDQPQHF
clone size: NA; V gene: TRBV18; J gene: TRBJ1-2; D gene: TRBD1; CDR3 DNA: TGTGCCAGCTCACCACGCATAGGGGGCGCGGGCTACACCTTC; CDR3 protein: CASSPRIGGAGYTF
clone size: NA; V gene: TRBV11-1; J gene: TRBJ1-1; D gene: NA; CDR3 DNA: TGTGCCAGCAGCTTAGGCCGGACAGCGGCTGAAGCTTTCTTT; CDR3 protein: CASSLGRTAAEAFF
clone size: NA; V gene: TRBV6-5; J gene: TRBJ2-7; D gene: TRBD1; CDR3 DNA: TGTGCCAGCAGTATAAACAGGGGGTCCTACGAGCAGTACTTC; CDR3 protein: CASSINRGSYEQYF
clone size: NA; V gene: TRBV9; J gene: TRBJ2-7; D gene: NA; CDR3 DNA: TGTGCCAGCAGCGGGGGCCCAACAAGCTCCTACGAGCAGTACTTC; CDR3 protein: CASSGGPTSSYEQYF
clone size: NA; V gene: TRBV27; J gene: TRBJ1-2; D gene: NA; CDR3 DNA: TGTGCCAGCAGTTTACAATCAGGGGCGGGTGGCTACACCTTC; CDR3 protein: CASSLQSGAGGYTF
clone size: NA; V gene: TRBV27; J gene: TRBJ1-1; D gene: NA; CDR3 DNA: TGTGCCAGCAGTTTGACCAGGTACAACACTGAAGCTTTCTTT; CDR3 protein: CASSLTRYNTEAFF
clone size: NA; V gene: TRBV5-5; J gene: TRBJ2-2; D gene: NA; CDR3 DNA: TGTGCCAGCAGCTTAGCAGGGAACACCGGGGAGCTGTTTTTT; CDR3 protein: CASSLAGNTGELFF
clone size: NA; V gene: TRBV19; J gene: TRBJ1-1; D gene: NA; CDR3 DNA: TGTGCCAGTTCACAGGGTGAGGGCACTGAAGCTTTCTTT; CDR3 protein: CASSQGEGTEAFF
clone size: once; V gene: TRBV28; J gene: TRBJ2-7; D gene: TRBD1; CDR3 DNA: TGTGCCAGCAGTTTACTCGGGACAGGGACCTACGAGCAGTACTTC; CDR3 protein: CASSLLGTGTYEQYF
clone size: NA; V gene: TRBV6-4; J gene: TRBJ1-1; D gene: TRBD1; CDR3 DNA: TGTGCCAGCAGTGACTCGGACAGGGGCACTGAAGCTTTCTTT; CDR3 protein: CASSDSDRGTEAFF
clone size: NA; V gene: TRBV4-2; J gene: TRBJ2-1; D gene: TRBD2; CDR3 DNA: TGTGCCAGCAGCCAAGATCGGACTAGCGGGAGAGGGCAGTTCTTC; CDR3 protein: CASSQDRTSGRGQFF
clone size: NA; V gene: TRBV3-1/TRBV3-2; J gene: TRBJ2-5; D gene: NA; CDR3 DNA: TGTGCCAGCAGCCGGCCAGGACGGGGAGAGACCCAGTACTTC; CDR3 protein: CASSRPGRGETQYF
clone size: NA; V gene: TRBV3-1/TRBV3-2; J gene: TRBJ2-3; D gene: NA; CDR3 DNA: TGTGCCAGCAGCACAGCCGGCCCAGATACGCAGTATTTT; CDR3 protein: CASSTAGPDTQYF
clone size: NA; V gene: TRBV29-1; J gene: TRBJ2-7; D gene: TRBD2; CDR3 DNA: TGCAGCGTTGAAGAAGGGACTAGCGGGACCCGCTACGAGCAGTACTTC; CDR3 protein: CSVEEGTSGTRYEQYF
clone size: once; V gene: TRBV14; J gene: TRBJ2-2; D gene: TRBD1; CDR3 DNA: TGTGCCAGCAGCCACCCCTGGACAGGGCTCGGGGAGCTGTTTTTT; CDR3 protein: CASSHPWTGLGELFF
clone size: NA; V gene: TRBV18; J gene: TRBJ2-7; D gene: TRBD2; CDR3 DNA: TGTGCCAGCTCACCACGCGGACTAGCGGGCCACGAGCAGTACTTC; CDR3 protein: CASSPRGLAGHEQYF
clone size: NA; V gene: TRBV19; J gene: TRBJ2-2; D gene: NA; CDR3 DNA: TGTGCCAGTAAAGCCCCCTCCGGGGAGCTGTTTTTT; CDR3 protein: CASKAPSGELFF
clone size: NA; V gene: TRBV19; J gene: TRBJ1-3; D gene: NA; CDR3 DNA: TGTGCCAGTAGTATGGTGGCGGGGTCCTCTGGAAACACCATATATTTT; CDR3 protein: CASSMVAGSSGNTIYF